This is a list of T cell receptor beta chains from one sample in a study of cytomegalovirus exposure and HLA in healthy donors. The method was immunoSEQ multiplex PCR; TCRdb's version includes in-frame clones alone and lacks a portion of them. This table holds about 130,000 clones, approximately 82% found once. Sequenced: PBMCs. All receptors derive from a young man in good health and CMV-seropositive. CDR3s include the opening cysteine and the closing phenylalanine or tryptophan. The D gene is left open where the match is weak. Clone size is stated in some rows and not others, as once, few, many or a class when expanded.

TRBJ2-3 | - | TRBV6-1 | TRBD1 | 15 | TGTGCCAGCAGTGAAGGGGGGACAGGGGCAGATACGCAGTATTTT | CASSEGGTGADTQYF
TRBJ2-1 | - | TRBV5-1 | TRBD2 | 15 | TGCGCCAGCAGCTTGGCGGGGGGTATATACAATGAGCAGTTCTTC | CASSLAGGIYNEQFF
TRBJ1-5 | once | TRBV4-1 | - | 14 | TGCGCCAGCAGCCCGGACAGCTTAAATCAGCCCCAGCATTTT | CASSPDSLNQPQHF
TRBJ1-4 | - | TRBV11-2 | - | 16 | TGTGCCAGCAGCTCGTTAGTCGGGACTCTTGGTGAAAAACTGTTTTTT | CASSSLVGTLGEKLFF
TRBJ2-1 | - | TRBV5-6 | - | 16 | TGTGCCAGCAGCTGGGGGGCGGGGGCGCCGTACAATGAGCAGTTCTTC | CASSWGAGAPYNEQFF
TRBJ2-7 | - | TRBV19 | TRBD1 | 15 | TGTGCCAGTGCCGCGGGACAGGGGGCGGTCTACGAGCAGTACTTC | CASAAGQGAVYEQYF
TRBJ2-4 | - | TRBV28 | TRBD1 | 14 | TGTGCCAGCAGCCCCCCGGCAGGGGGCAACATTCAGTACTTC | CASSPPAGGNIQYF
TRBJ2-2 | - | TRBV5-8 | - | 15 | TGTGCCAGCAGCTTGGGACAGACTGACACCGGGGAGCTGTTTTTT | CASSLGQTDTGELFF
TRBJ2-6 | - | TRBV5-3 | - | 16 | TGTGCCAGAAGCTTGGTCTCAGGCTCGAGGGCCAACGTCCTGACTTTC | CARSLVSGSRANVLTF
TRBJ2-2 | - | TRBV28 | - | 12 | TGTGCCAGCAGTTTCGGGACCGGGGAGCTGTTTTTT | CASSFGTGELFF
TRBJ2-5 | - | TRBV27 | TRBD2 | 16 | TGTGCCAGCAGTTTAACGGTAGCGGGGGTGGAAGAGACCCAGTACTTC | CASSLTVAGVEETQYF
TRBJ1-3 | - | TRBV9 | - | 15 | TGTGCCAGCAGCGTAGAGGGAGCGGGGGGAAACGCCATATATTTT | CASSVEGAGGNAIYF
TRBJ1-2 | - | TRBV19 | - | 15 | TGTGCCAGTAGTTCCGAGGAGGGGGGGAGGAGTGGCTACACCTTC | CASSSEEGGRSGYTF
TRBJ1-4 | once | TRBV15 | - | 14 | TGTGCCACCAGCAATAGAGGTGTTAATGAAAAACTGTTTTTT | CATSNRGVNEKLFF
TRBJ1-2 | - | TRBV6-6 | - | 16 | TGTGCCAGCAGTTACCCCCCTGGGGCTCGGGACTATGGCTACACCTTC | CASSYPPGARDYGYTF
TRBJ1-1 | - | TRBV5-1 | - | 15 | TGCGCCAGCAGCCGGGGGGATTCGACGAACACTGAAGCTTTCTTT | CASSRGDSTNTEAFF
TRBJ2-2 | - | TRBV6-6 | TRBD1 | 15 | TGTGCCAGCAGTTACCCGGGACAGAGAGACGGGGAGCTGTTTTTT | CASSYPGQRDGELFF
TRBJ1-6 | - | TRBV6-4 | - | 14 | TGTGCCAGCAGTCTGCGACAGTCCAATTCACCCCTCCACTTT | CASSLRQSNSPLHF
TRBJ2-1 | - | TRBV10-1 | - | 13 | TGCGCCAGCAGTGATGGGGCGGGGAATGAGCAGTTCTTC | CASSDGAGNEQFF
TRBJ2-1 | - | TRBV13 | TRBD2 | 16 | TGTGCCAGCAGCTACCCGCGGGGGGGCGTTTACAATGAGCAGTTCTTC | CASSYPRGGVYNEQFF
TRBJ2-4 | once | TRBV5-1 | TRBD2 | 15 | TGCGCCAGCAGCTTTAGCGGGGGGTATGGAAACATTCAGTACTTC | CASSFSGGYGNIQYF
TRBJ2-7 | - | TRBV27 | TRBD1 | 14 | TGTGCCAGCAGTGCTAAGGGGGCACCCTACGAGCAGTACTTC | CASSAKGAPYEQYF
TRBJ2-7 | - | TRBV6-9 | TRBD1 | 17 | TGTGCCAGCAGTGCGCTGGGACAGGGGGCACTCTCCTACGAGCAGTACTTC | CASSALGQGALSYEQYF
TRBJ1-6 | - | TRBV28 | - | 14 | TGTGCCAGCAGGGGTGTAGACGGGGTTTCACCCCTCCACTTT | CASRGVDGVSPLHF
TRBJ1-4 | few | TRBV10-3 | - | 17 | TGTGCCATCAGTGACCAAAAGACGGGAGCAACTAATGAAAAACTGTTTTTT | CAISDQKTGATNEKLFF
TRBJ1-5 | - | TRBV15 | - | 13 | TGTGCCACCAGCGGTGACAGGTGGCAGCCCCAGCATTTT | CATSGDRWQPQHF
TRBJ1-6 | once | TRBV7-8 | - | 16 | TGTGCCAGCAGCTTAGCGCCCGGAGGATTGAATTCACCCCTCCACTTT | CASSLAPGGLNSPLHF
TRBJ2-1 | - | TRBV5-1 | TRBD2 | 16 | TGCGCCAGCAGTAAATTGCTAGCGGGGGGGATCAATGAGCAGTTCTTC | CASSKLLAGGINEQFF
TRBJ1-1 | few | TRBV6-6 | - | 14 | TGTGCCAGCAGTTATGGACACACGAACACTGAAGCTTTCTTT | CASSYGHTNTEAFF
TRBJ2-7 | - | TRBV7-9 | TRBD2 | 18 | TGTGCCAGCAGCTTACTGGGACTAGCGGGAGAAGCATCCTACGAGCAGTACTTC | CASSLLGLAGEASYEQYF
TRBJ2-1 | - | TRBV7-9 | - | 15 | TGTGCCAGCAGCCTGTGGACAGAGGGTGACAATGAGCAGTTCTTC | CASSLWTEGDNEQFF
TRBJ1-5 | - | TRBV19 | - | 15 | TGTGCCAGTAGTATAATGGGGGGTGGAGATCAGCCCCAGCATTTT | CASSIMGGGDQPQHF
TRBJ2-7 | - | TRBV30 | - | 14 | TGTGCCTGGAGTGTACTGGGACAAACCTACGAGCAGTACTTC | CAWSVLGQTYEQYF
TRBJ2-1 | - | TRBV29-1 | - | 10 | TGCAGCGTTGTCGTGCGTGAGCAGTTCTTC | CSVVVREQFF
TRBJ2-3 | - | TRBV7-3 | - | 15 | TGTGCCAGCAGCCTCTCGGCGAGCGGGACAGATACGCAGTATTTT | CASSLSASGTDTQYF
TRBJ2-7 | - | TRBV30 | TRBD1 | 14 | TGTGCCTGGAACCCGGGACAGGGGTTCTACGAGCAGTACTTC | CAWNPGQGFYEQYF
TRBJ1-2 | few | TRBV5-4 | TRBD1 | 12 | TGTGCCAGCAGCTCGGACAGGGGTGGCTACACCTTC | CASSSDRGGYTF
TRBJ2-7 | - | TRBV6-5 | TRBD1 | 15 | TGTGCCAGCAGTTACGGGACAGGGGGCTCCTACGAGCAGTACTTC | CASSYGTGGSYEQYF
TRBJ1-6 | once | TRBV27 | TRBD1 | 18 | TGTGCCAGCAGTTCATCTGTACAGGGGTGGTCCTATAATTCACCCCTCCACTTT | CASSSSVQGWSYNSPLHF
TRBJ2-2 | many | TRBV7-9 | - | 16 | TGTGCCAGCAGCGAACCACAGGGTTGGGGTGCCGGGGAGCTGTTTTTT | CASSEPQGWGAGELFF
TRBJ1-3 | - | TRBV21-1 | - | 17 | TGTGCCAGCAGCAAAGCGCTGAGACACCACTCTGGAAACACCATATATTTT | CASSKALRHHSGNTIYF
TRBJ2-7 | - | TRBV5-4 | TRBD1 | 15 | TGTGCCAGCAGCTTGGGCGGGACAGGGGGCTACGAGCAGTACTTC | CASSLGGTGGYEQYF
TRBJ2-7 | - | TRBV27 | - | 16 | TGTGCCAGCAGTCGCCTCTCTGGGGGCAGCTCGTACGAGCAGTACTTC | CASSRLSGGSSYEQYF
TRBJ1-1 | - | TRBV6-1 | - | 13 | TGTGCCAGCAGTGCCCAGGGGTATACTGAAGCTTTCTTT | CASSAQGYTEAFF
TRBJ1-6 | - | TRBV14 | - | 15 | TGTGCCAGCAGCCAGGGTACAGGGTTTGGTTCACCCCTCCACTTT | CASSQGTGFGSPLHF
TRBJ2-7 | - | TRBV6-5 | - | 15 | TGTGCCAGCAGTTTCGGGGTGGGTGGGACCTACGAGCAGTACTTC | CASSFGVGGTYEQYF
TRBJ1-2 | - | TRBV27 | - | 13 | TGTGCCAGCAGTTTATCGGTGAGCTATGGCTACACCTTC | CASSLSVSYGYTF